The rows below give T cell receptor beta chains drawn from one sample of a study of T cells in Graves' hyperthyroidism and ophthalmopathy. TCRdb re-called the multiplex PCR reads with MiXCR, one entry per CDR3 protein. The table has a few hundred thousand distinct CDR3 sequences, about 22% seen once; the top ten hold approximately 49%. Sequenced input: blood. Every receptor here comes from a woman between 65 and 79 years old with Graves' ophthalmopathy. CDR3s leave out the opening cysteine and the closing phenylalanine or tryptophan.

TRBJ2-1	TRBV5-1	ASSLVGSRNEQF
TRBJ2-3	TRBV12-3/TRBV12-4	ASSPVDTQY
TRBJ1-2	TRBV30	AWHQGYYGYT
TRBJ1-2	TRBV28	ASSFGPLYGYT
TRBJ1-4	TRBV7-9	ASSPRGGKLF
TRBJ2-7	TRBV9	ASSVGGGLAAYEQY
TRBJ1-5	TRBV6-2/TRBV6-3	ASKTGKRESFQPQH
TRBJ1-1	TRBV29-1	SVVRVGMNTEAF
TRBJ1-5	TRBV12-5	ASGLITGLNQPQH
TRBJ1-6	TRBV28	ASSLESSYNSPLH
TRBJ1-6	TRBV5-8	ASSLDREYNSPLH
TRBJ2-3	TRBV12-3/TRBV12-4	ASRTRGAGTDTQY
TRBJ2-3	TRBV30	AWSILAGSTDTQY
TRBJ2-2	TRBV20-1	SAKAGGPKTGELF
TRBJ1-2	TRBV29-1	SVERSGRGYT
TRBJ2-3	TRBV7-3	ASSLIDAGADTQY
TRBJ1-1	TRBV19	ASSEPGQGAEAF
TRBJ1-2	TRBV5-4	ASMGQGYGYT
TRBJ1-6	TRBV27	ASRPLPKSSYNSPLH
TRBJ1-1	TRBV6-1	ASSTRGEAQGMAF
TRBJ2-2	TRBV6-1	ASSFTGARSTGELF